These 11 T cell receptor beta chains share one sample of origin, sequenced in a study of graft-versus-host responses after intestinal transplantation. Graft tissue processing released intraepithelial and lamina propria lymphocytes. Measured with immunoSEQ multiplex PCR; TCRdb has only the in-frame clones, and not every one. The data contain roughly 11,000 clones, about 73% of them singletons. The material was ileum tissue, obtained about 140 days after intestinal transplantation. These receptors all stem from a human patient who received an intestinal transplant, so some T cells may come from the graft donor.

This rearrangement joins TRBV21-1 to TRBJ2-2; the table assigns TRBD2, which was not confirmed against the DNA. TRBV21-1 is classified as a pseudogene. The CDR3 totals 16 residues. CDR3 residues: CASSKASGENTGELFF. In DNA, the CDR3 is TGTGCCAGCAGCAAAGCCAGCGGAGAAAACACCGGGGAGCTGTTTTTT.

A few counts support this clone. This rearrangement joins TRBV5-1 to TRBJ2-7, with 7 bases that match TRBD1. V lost 3 bases and J lost 2; bases outside the gene matches: 8. There are 15 residues in the CDR3. Germline lookup yields CDR1 SGHRS and CDR2 YFSETQ. The CDR3, as DNA: TGCGCCAGCAGCTCGACAGGGTCCCCCACCTACGAGCAGTACTTC. It specifies CASSSTGSPTYEQYF.

V is TRBV2 and J is TRBJ1-3; D gene uncertain. The V end was cut by 8 bases, the J end by 4 bases, with 9 bases between. The CDR3 is 12 amino acids. Germline values: CDR1 SNHLY, CDR2 FYNNEI. DNA of the CDR3: TGTGCCAGCCTGACACAGGGAAACACCATATATTTT. This sequence encodes CASLTQGNTIYF.

This chain uses TRBV10-1 with TRBJ2-1; D is possibly TRBD1 (5 bases). The CDR3 loop spans 17 amino acids. V was trimmed by 4 bases and J by 1 base, leaving 17 bases between them. Looked up from germline, CDR1 is WNHNN and CDR2 is SYGVQD (reference sequence). The CDR3 loop reads CASSVFPDSVSYNEQFF. The CDR3 nucleotides read TGCGCCAGCAGTGTTTTCCCAGACAGTGTGTCCTACAATGAGCAGTTCTTC.

This clone was recorded a few times. The same CDR3 is also encoded by other DNA sequences in this sample. This chain connects TRBV9 to TRBJ2-1; 8 bases align to TRBD2. This CDR3 has 16 residues. Germline trimming cut 2 bases from V and 4 bases from J; bases unmatched to any gene: 8. CDR1 and CDR2 (germline): SGDLS, YYNGEE. CDR3 protein: CASSVGGLAQYNEQFF. In DNA form, the CDR3 reads TGTGCCAGCAGCGTGGGAGGACTAGCACAATACAATGAGCAGTTCTTC.

The V and J genes are TRBV25-1 and TRBJ2-7; 15 bases align to TRBD2. CDR3 size: 17 residues. Trimming at V came to 4 bases and at J to 2 bases, leaving 6 bases not matched to a gene. Germline CDR1 reads MGHDK; CDR2 reads SYGVNS. The CDR3 reads CASSAGTSGRRAYEQYF. The CDR3 DNA follows: TGTGCCAGCAGTGCCGGGACTAGCGGGAGGCGGGCCTACGAGCAGTACTTC.

This rearrangement joins TRBV7-3 to TRBJ2-5; TRBD1 might be the D (6 bases). In germline, CDR1 is SGHTA, CDR2 FQGTGA. Trimming removed 1 base from V and 4 bases from J, with 7 bases in between. The length of the CDR3 is 13 residues. CDR3 DNA: TGTGCCAGCAGCTTAATAGGGGGAGAGACCCAGTACTTC. Translating it yields CASSLIGGETQYF.

CDR3: CASSLPEMNTEAFF. In DNA, the CDR3 is TGTGCCAGCAGCTTGCCGGAGATGAACACTGAAGCTTTCTTT. This chain connects TRBV5-4 to TRBJ1-1; no firm D call. The CDR3 has 14 residues. Trimming took 1 base from V and 0 from J, leaving 7 bases between them. CDR1 is SGHNT, CDR2 YYREEE, per germline (reference sequence).

This clone has a handful of counts. The chain uses TRBV7-2 and TRBJ2-3; D gene unclear. Germline values: CDR1 SGHTA, CDR2 FQGNSA. Between the trimmed V and J ends, which lost 1 base and 7 bases, there was a span of 12 bases. This CDR3 has 14 residues. CDR3 nucleotide sequence: TGTGCCAGCAGCTTAGATCTTAGAACCAATACGCAGTATTTT. Translated: CASSLDLRTNTQYF.

The chain has TRBV7-8 and TRBJ2-1; D remains unclear. This CDR3 comprises 16 residues. V was clipped by 0 bases and J by 4 bases, with 13 bases between them. Germline V gene data show CDR1 as SGHVS and CDR2 as FQNEAQ. CDR3 nucleotide sequence: TGTGCCAGCAGCTTAGCCACACTAAACTCTTACAATGAGCAGTTCTTC. It translates to CASSLATLNSYNEQFF.

By frequency in the sample, this clone is medium-sized. This chain connects TRBV4-1 to TRBJ2-2; a possible D gene is TRBD2 (6 bases). CDR1 is MGHRA, CDR2 YSYEKL, per germline. The CDR3 sequence is 15 residues long. V was trimmed by 4 bases and J by 0 bases, leaving 9 bases between them. The CDR3 reads CASSPGDTNTGELFF. The CDR3 coding sequence is TGCGCCAGCAGCCCGGGGGATACGAACACCGGGGAGCTGTTTTTT.